The rows below give T cell receptor beta chains drawn from one sample of a study of blood T cell repertoires in COVID-19. Here immunoSEQ multiplex PCR was the method, and the copy in TCRdb shows in-frame clones only, minus some. The data contain about 360,000 clones, around 88% of them singletons. The sequenced sample was peripheral blood. Receptors originate from a woman aged 60-75 years with COVID-19, enrolled during active disease. CDR3s include the opening cysteine and the closing phenylalanine or tryptophan. The D gene is left open where the match is weak. Rows may omit the clone size; those that give it use once, few, many or a size class.

clone_size,v_call,d_call,j_call,cdr3_nt,cdr3_aa
.,TRBV2,.,TRBJ2-5,TGTGCCAGCAGCTCTAATCAAGAGACCCAGTACTTC,CASSSNQETQYF
.,TRBV30,TRBD2,TRBJ2-1,TGTGCCTGGAGCCCGGGGCTAGCGGGGGGGAGGGAGCAGTTCTTC,CAWSPGLAGGREQFF
.,TRBV7-9,TRBD1,TRBJ2-7,TGTGCCCCGGGACAGGGAGTCCACGAGCAGTACTTC,CAPGQGVHEQYF
.,TRBV12-5,TRBD1,TRBJ1-5,TGTGCTAGTGGTTTCCCGGACAGGGGAGATCAGCCCCAGCATTTT,CASGFPDRGDQPQHF
once,TRBV29-1,.,TRBJ1-1,TGCAGCGAAAGGACAGAAATGAACACTGAAGCTTTCTTT,CSERTEMNTEAFF
few,TRBV25-1,TRBD1,TRBJ1-2,TGTGCCAGCATACTCCCGGGACAGACTAACTATGGCTACACCTTC,CASILPGQTNYGYTF
.,TRBV7-3,.,TRBJ2-6,TGTGCCAGCAGCTTAATGGCTCCGACAGTCGACCCTGCTGGGGCCAACGTCCTGACTTTC,CASSLMAPTVDPAGANVLTF
once,TRBV5-4,TRBD1,TRBJ2-7,TGTGCCAGCAGCCCGGACAGGGGCGGTTACGAGCAGTACTTC,CASSPDRGGYEQYF
.,TRBV27,.,TRBJ1-6,TGTGCCAGCAGTTTATTAAGTCAGGGGAGTTCACCCCTCCACTTT,CASSLLSQGSSPLHF
.,TRBV19,.,TRBJ2-4,TGTGCCAGTAGTATAATTGACTACGGAGCCAAAAACATTCAGTACTTC,CASSIIDYGAKNIQYF
.,TRBV3-1/TRBV3-2,TRBD1,TRBJ2-7,TGTGCCAGCAGCCAACAGGGACAGGGGATCCACGAGCAGTACTTC,CASSQQGQGIHEQYF
few,TRBV4-3,.,TRBJ2-7,TGCGCCAGCAGCCAGGATTACAGGTCCACGAGCTCCTACGAGCAGTACTTC,CASSQDYRSTSSYEQYF
.,TRBV19,TRBD1,TRBJ2-5,TGTGCCAGTAGAACAGGGGGCCAAGAGACCCAGTACTTC,CASRTGGQETQYF
.,TRBV18,TRBD1,TRBJ2-2,TGTGCCAGCTCACCCCGACAGGGAAACACCGGGGAGCTGTTTTTT,CASSPRQGNTGELFF
.,TRBV2,TRBD2,TRBJ2-3,TGTGCCAGCAGACTAGCGAGCACAGATACGCAGTATTTT,CASRLASTDTQYF
.,TRBV9,TRBD1,TRBJ1-1,TGTGCCAGCAGCGCCGCCGACAGGGGAAGGACTGAAGCTTTCTTT,CASSAADRGRTEAFF
.,TRBV5-5,TRBD1,TRBJ1-3,TGTGCCAGCAGCTTTACAGGGGGCCGTGGAAACACCATATATTTT,CASSFTGGRGNTIYF
.,TRBV9,.,TRBJ2-7,TGTGCCAGCAGCGTAGACGGTTTATCCTCCTACGAGCAGTACTTC,CASSVDGLSSYEQYF
.,TRBV2,.,TRBJ1-6,TGTGCCAGCTGGGGGGGCACCCTAACCTATAATTCACCCCTCCACTTT,CASWGGTLTYNSPLHF
.,TRBV18,TRBD1,TRBJ2-3,TGTGCCAGCTCACCCTGGGACAGGGGATACCCAGATACGCAGTATTTT,CASSPWDRGYPDTQYF
.,TRBV21-1,.,TRBJ2-7,TGTGCCAGCAGCAAAGGCCCGTTAGACGGGAGCTCCTACGAGCAGTACTTC,CASSKGPLDGSSYEQYF
.,TRBV30,TRBD2,TRBJ2-1,TGTGCCTGGAGTGTAGGGACTAGCGGCCTCGGCAATGAGCAGTTCTTC,CAWSVGTSGLGNEQFF
once,TRBV6-2/TRBV6-3,TRBD1,TRBJ1-2,TGTGCCAGCAGTTGGGACAGCAACTATGGCTACACCTTC,CASSWDSNYGYTF
.,TRBV5-1,TRBD2,TRBJ2-5,TGCGCCAGCAGCTTGGACGGGGGGGAGAGTGAGACCCAGTACTTC,CASSLDGGESETQYF
.,TRBV4-1,TRBD2,TRBJ2-7,TGCGCCAGCAGCCAAGTAGGGACTAAGAAATACGAGCAGTACTTC,CASSQVGTKKYEQYF
.,TRBV18,.,TRBJ1-2,TGTGCCAGCTCACCAGGGCCTACAGGGTTCTATGGCTACACCTTC,CASSPGPTGFYGYTF
.,TRBV11-2,TRBD1,TRBJ1-1,TGTGCCAGCAGCTTAGATGGGCCCAGGACAGGGCTCGAAGCTTTCTTT,CASSLDGPRTGLEAFF
.,TRBV12-3/TRBV12-4,.,TRBJ2-1,TGTGCCAGCAGCAGAACAGAGCATGAGCAGTTCTTC,CASSRTEHEQFF
.,TRBV3-1/TRBV3-2,TRBD2,TRBJ2-2,TGTGCCAGCAGCCAAGTGTCGGGGGGAGGGACCGGGGAGCTGTTTTTT,CASSQVSGGGTGELFF
.,TRBV19,.,TRBJ1-5,TGTGCCAGTAGTTGGGGAGAGGGCAATCAGCCCCAGCATTTT,CASSWGEGNQPQHF
.,TRBV9,.,TRBJ1-4,TGTGCCAGCAGCGTAGGGGGCCGAAATGAAAAACTGTTTTTT,CASSVGGRNEKLFF
.,TRBV5-1,.,TRBJ1-1,TGCGCCACCCGGGACACCGGTGAAGCTTTCTTT,CATRDTGEAFF
.,TRBV7-3,TRBD2,TRBJ2-4,TGTGCCAGCAGCTTGGGACTAGCGGGTGACATTCAGTACTTC,CASSLGLAGDIQYF
.,TRBV6-5,.,TRBJ2-3,TGTGCCAGCAAGAAGACAGATAGCACAGATACGCAGTATTTT,CASKKTDSTDTQYF
once,TRBV5-6,TRBD1,TRBJ1-5,TGTGCCAGCAGCTCAACAGGGGTTCATCAGCCCCAGCATTTT,CASSSTGVHQPQHF
.,TRBV7-2,TRBD1,TRBJ1-2,TGTGCCAGCAGCCGTGGACAGGGGGCTCTTGGCTACACCTTC,CASSRGQGALGYTF
.,TRBV7-2,.,TRBJ1-2,TGTGCCAGCAGCTCCAGGGTTAACTATGGCTACACCTTC,CASSSRVNYGYTF
.,TRBV7-8,.,TRBJ2-6,TGTGCCAGCAGCTTAGTTTGGCCCTCTGGGGCCAACGTCCTGACTTTC,CASSLVWPSGANVLTF
.,TRBV30,TRBD1,TRBJ1-3,TGTGCCGGAGTGGACAGGGGGCTGAGAAACACCATATATTTT,CAGVDRGLRNTIYF